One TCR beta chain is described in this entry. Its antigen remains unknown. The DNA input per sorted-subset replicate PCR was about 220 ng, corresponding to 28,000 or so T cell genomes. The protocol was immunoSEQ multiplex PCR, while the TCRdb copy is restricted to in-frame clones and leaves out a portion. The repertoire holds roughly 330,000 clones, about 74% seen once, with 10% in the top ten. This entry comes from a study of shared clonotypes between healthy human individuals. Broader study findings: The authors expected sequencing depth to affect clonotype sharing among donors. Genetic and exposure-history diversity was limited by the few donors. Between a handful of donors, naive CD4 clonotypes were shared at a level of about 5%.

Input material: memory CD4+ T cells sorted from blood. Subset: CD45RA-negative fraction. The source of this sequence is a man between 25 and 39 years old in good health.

The CDR3 DNA follows: TGCAGCGTATCGACAGGGTATACAGATACGCAGTATTTT. It codes for CSVSTGYTDTQYF. The chain joins TRBV29-1 to TRBJ2-3; 7 positions match TRBD1. The CDR3 is 13 amino acids. The germline V gene encodes CDR1 SQVTM and CDR2 ANQGSEA. Germline trimming cut 6 bases from V and 3 bases from J; bases unmatched to any gene: 6.